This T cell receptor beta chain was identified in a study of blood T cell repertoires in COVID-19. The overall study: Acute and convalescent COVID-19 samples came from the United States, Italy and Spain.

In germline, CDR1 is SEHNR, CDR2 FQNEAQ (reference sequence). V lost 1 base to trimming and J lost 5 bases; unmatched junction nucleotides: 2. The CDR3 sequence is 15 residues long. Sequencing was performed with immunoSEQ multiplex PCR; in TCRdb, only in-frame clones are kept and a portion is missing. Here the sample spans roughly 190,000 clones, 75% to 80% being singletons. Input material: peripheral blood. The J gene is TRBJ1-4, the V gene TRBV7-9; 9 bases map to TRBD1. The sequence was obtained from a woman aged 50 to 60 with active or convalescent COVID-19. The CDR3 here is CASSLGDRANEKLFF. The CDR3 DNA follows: TGTGCCAGCAGCTTAGGGGACAGGGCGAATGAAAAACTGTTTTTT.